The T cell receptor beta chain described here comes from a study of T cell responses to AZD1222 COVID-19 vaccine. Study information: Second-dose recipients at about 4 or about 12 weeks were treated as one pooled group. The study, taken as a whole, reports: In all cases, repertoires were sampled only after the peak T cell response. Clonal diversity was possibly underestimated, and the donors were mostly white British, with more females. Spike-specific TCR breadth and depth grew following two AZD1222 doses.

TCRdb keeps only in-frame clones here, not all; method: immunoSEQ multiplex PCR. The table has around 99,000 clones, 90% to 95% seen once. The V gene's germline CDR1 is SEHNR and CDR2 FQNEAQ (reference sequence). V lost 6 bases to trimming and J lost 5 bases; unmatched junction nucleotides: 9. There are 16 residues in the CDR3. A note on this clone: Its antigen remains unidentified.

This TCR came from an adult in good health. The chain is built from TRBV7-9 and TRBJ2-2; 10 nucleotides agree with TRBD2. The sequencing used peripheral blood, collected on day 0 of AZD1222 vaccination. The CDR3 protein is CASSLTLAGETGELFF. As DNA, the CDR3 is TGTGCCAGCAGTTTGACCCTAGCGGGAGAGACCGGGGAGCTGTTTTTT.